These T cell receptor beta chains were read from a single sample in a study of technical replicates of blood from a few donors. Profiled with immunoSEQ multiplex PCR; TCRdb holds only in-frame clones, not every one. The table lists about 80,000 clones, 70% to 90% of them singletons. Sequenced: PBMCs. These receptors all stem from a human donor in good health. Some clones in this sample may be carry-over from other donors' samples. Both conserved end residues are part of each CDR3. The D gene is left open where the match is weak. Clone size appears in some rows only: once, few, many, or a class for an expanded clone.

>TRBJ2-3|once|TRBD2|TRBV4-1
TGCGCCAGCAGCCAAAGACTAGCGGCCCTGGGGGATACGCAGTATTTT
CASSQRLAALGDTQYF
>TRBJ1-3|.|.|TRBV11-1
TGTGCCAGCAGCTTTGCAGGGCCTGGAAACACCATATATTTT
CASSFAGPGNTIYF
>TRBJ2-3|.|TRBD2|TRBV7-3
TGTGCCAGCAGCTTAATGGTGGCGGGGGGCACAGATACGCAGTATTTT
CASSLMVAGGTDTQYF
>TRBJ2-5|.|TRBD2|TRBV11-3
TGTGCCAGCAGCTCATACGGGGGGGGAGAAGAGACCCAGTACTTC
CASSSYGGGEETQYF
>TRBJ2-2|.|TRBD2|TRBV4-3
TGCGCCAGCAGCCGAGGACTAGCGGCCACCGGGGAGCTGTTTTTT
CASSRGLAATGELFF
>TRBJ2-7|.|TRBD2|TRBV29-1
TGCAGCGTTGAAGATGATAACCCCGGGGGGTCCTACGAGCAGTACTTC
CSVEDDNPGGSYEQYF
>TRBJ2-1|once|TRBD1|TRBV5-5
TGTGCCAGCAGCTTGGGACCGACAGGGACCGTGGAGCAGTTCTTC
CASSLGPTGTVEQFF
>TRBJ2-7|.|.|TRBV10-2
TGCGCCAGCACCGGATTCGGGAGTTACGAGCAGTACTTC
CASTGFGSYEQYF
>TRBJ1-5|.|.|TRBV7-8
TGTGCCAGCAGTGGGGGGGGGCGAAATAGCAATCAGCCCCAGCATTTT
CASSGGGRNSNQPQHF
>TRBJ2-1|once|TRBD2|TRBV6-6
TGTGCCAGCAGTTCCCTAGCGGGGGGGAGGAATGAGCAGTTCTTC
CASSSLAGGRNEQFF
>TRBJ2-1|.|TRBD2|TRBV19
TGTGCCAGTATAGCGGGGGGGGAGGCCTTTAACAATGAGCAGTTCTTC
CASIAGGEAFNNEQFF
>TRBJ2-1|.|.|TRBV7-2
TGTGCCAGCAGCTTAGGGGGCGGGGGCGTCGGGTTCAATGAGCAGTTCTTC
CASSLGGGGVGFNEQFF
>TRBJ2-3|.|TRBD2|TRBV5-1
TGCGCCAGCAGCTTTGGCGGGGGGGCTGCAGATACGCAGTATTTT
CASSFGGGAADTQYF
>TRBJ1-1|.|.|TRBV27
TGTGCCAGCAGTTTACGTGGGCTAAAGGACACTGAAGCTTTCTTT
CASSLRGLKDTEAFF
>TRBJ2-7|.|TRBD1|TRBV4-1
TGCGCCAGCAGCCAAGAACCGGGACAGGGTCTTGGCGCCTACGAGCAGTACTTC
CASSQEPGQGLGAYEQYF
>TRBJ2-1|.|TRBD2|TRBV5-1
TGCGCCAGTTCCCCTAGCGGGGGTTACAATGAGCAGTTCTTC
CASSPSGGYNEQFF
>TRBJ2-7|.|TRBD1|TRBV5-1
TGCGCCAGCAGCTTGTTTCTTGGGGACAGTTCCTACGAGCAGTACTTC
CASSLFLGDSSYEQYF
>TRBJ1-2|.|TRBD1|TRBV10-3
TGTGCCATCAGTAAAGGACAGGGAACCTATGGCTACACCTTC
CAISKGQGTYGYTF
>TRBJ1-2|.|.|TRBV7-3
TGTGCCAGCAGCTCCTTAAAGGGGGGGCCGCAGGCCTGG
CASSSLKGGPQAW
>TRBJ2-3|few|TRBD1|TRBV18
TGTGCCAGCTACCAAAAAGTGACAGGGCGAGAGACAGATACGCAGTATTTT
CASYQKVTGRETDTQYF
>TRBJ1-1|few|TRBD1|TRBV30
TGTGCCTGGAACAGGGGAACTGAAGCTTTCTTT
CAWNRGTEAFF
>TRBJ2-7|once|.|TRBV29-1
TGCAGCGCCGGGGGTGGGGACGGATCCTACGAGCAGTACTTC
CSAGGGDGSYEQYF
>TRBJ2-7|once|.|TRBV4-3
TGCGCCAGCAGCCAAGACCTAGCCCCTTCCTACGAGCAGTACTTC
CASSQDLAPSYEQYF
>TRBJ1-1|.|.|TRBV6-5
TGTGCCAGCAGTTACATGGGACAAACTGAAGCTTTCTTT
CASSYMGQTEAFF
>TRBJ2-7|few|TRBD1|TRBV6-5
TGTGCCAGCAGTACCCGGACAGGGGGGCAGTACTTC
CASSTRTGGQYF
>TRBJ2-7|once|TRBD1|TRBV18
TGTGCCAGCTCACCCGGGGACAGGGAGCGATACGAGCAGTACTTC
CASSPGDRERYEQYF
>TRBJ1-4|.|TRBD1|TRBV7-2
TGTGCCAGCAGCTTAGACAGGGGGCGATTTGAAAAACTGTTTTTT
CASSLDRGRFEKLFF
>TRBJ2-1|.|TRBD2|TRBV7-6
TGTGCCAGCAGCCGGGACGCGGGGGGGAATGAGCAGTTCTTC
CASSRDAGGNEQFF
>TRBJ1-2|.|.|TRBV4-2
TGTGCCAGCAGCCAACCAATGACAGGATGGGGCTACACCTTC
CASSQPMTGWGYTF
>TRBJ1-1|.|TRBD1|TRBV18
TGTGCCAGCTCCCCCTTGGGACAGGGAGAAATGAACACTGAAGCTTTCTTT
CASSPLGQGEMNTEAFF
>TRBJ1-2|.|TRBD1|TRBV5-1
TGCGCCAGCAGTTCCACAGGGGCCGGGGGCTACACCTTC
CASSSTGAGGYTF
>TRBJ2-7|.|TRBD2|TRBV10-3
TGTGCCATCAGTGACGGGACTAGCGGTTCCTACGAGCAGTACTTC
CAISDGTSGSYEQYF
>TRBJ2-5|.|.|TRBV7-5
TGTGTCAGAAGCCTCCCCATGGGACTAGACCAAGAGACCCAGTACTTC
CVRSLPMGLDQETQYF
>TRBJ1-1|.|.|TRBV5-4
TGTGCCAGCAGCTTGTTTGCACGGAGGCTTAGCACTGAAGCTTTCTTT
CASSLFARRLSTEAFF
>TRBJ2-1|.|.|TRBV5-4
TGTGCCAGCAGCATAGGGGGGGATAATGAGCAGTTCTTC
CASSIGGDNEQFF
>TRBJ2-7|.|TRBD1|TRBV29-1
TGCAGCGTTAAAGGACAGGGGAAAACCTACGAGCAGTACTTC
CSVKGQGKTYEQYF
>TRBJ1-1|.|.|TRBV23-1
TGCGCCAGCAGTCACGGCAGGGGTACGAACACTGAAGCTTTCTTT
CASSHGRGTNTEAFF
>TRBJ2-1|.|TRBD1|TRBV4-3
TGCGCCAGCAGCCTGGACCCCCCCGGGACAGGCCGCGACAATGAGCAGTTCTTC
CASSLDPPGTGRDNEQFF
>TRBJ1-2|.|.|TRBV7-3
TGTGCCAGCAGCTTAGCAGGGTCGGACTATGGCTACACCTTC
CASSLAGSDYGYTF
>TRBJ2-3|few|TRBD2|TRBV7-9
TGTGCCAGCAGCCGGACTAGCGGGGGGGCGCCAGATACGCAGTATTTT
CASSRTSGGAPDTQYF
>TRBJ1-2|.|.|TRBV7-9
TGTGCCAGCAGCCTGGCCCGGGATAGGGAGGGCTACACCTTC
CASSLARDREGYTF
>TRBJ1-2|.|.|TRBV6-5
TGTGCCAGCAGAAGACGGGAATACTATGGCTACACCTTC
CASRRREYYGYTF
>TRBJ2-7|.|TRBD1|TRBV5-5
TGTGCCAGCAGACTCGGACAGGGGGGTTACGAGCAGTACTTC
CASRLGQGGYEQYF
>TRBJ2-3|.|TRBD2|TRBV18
TGTGCCAGCTCACCAACCAAACTAGCGGGCCCAGATACGCAGTATTTT
CASSPTKLAGPDTQYF
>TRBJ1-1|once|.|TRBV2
TGTGCCAGCAGTGTAGATGGGGCCGGAAACACTGAAGCTTTCTTT
CASSVDGAGNTEAFF
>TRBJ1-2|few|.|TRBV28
TGTGCCAGCAGTTTATGGGGTTACGGAGATGGCTACACCTTC
CASSLWGYGDGYTF